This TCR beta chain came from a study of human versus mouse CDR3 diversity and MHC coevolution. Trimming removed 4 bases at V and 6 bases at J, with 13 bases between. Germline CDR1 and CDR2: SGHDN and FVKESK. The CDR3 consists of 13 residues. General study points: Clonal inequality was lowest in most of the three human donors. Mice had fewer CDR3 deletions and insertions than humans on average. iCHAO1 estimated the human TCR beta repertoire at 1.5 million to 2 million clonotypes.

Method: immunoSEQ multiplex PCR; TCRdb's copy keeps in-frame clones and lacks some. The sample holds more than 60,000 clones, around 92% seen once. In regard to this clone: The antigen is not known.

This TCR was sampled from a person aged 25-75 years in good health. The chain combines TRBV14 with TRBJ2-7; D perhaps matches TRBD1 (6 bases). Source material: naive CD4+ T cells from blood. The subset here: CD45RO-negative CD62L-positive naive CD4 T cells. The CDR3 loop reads CASSRDMRFEQYF. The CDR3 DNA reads TGTGCCAGCAGCCGGGACATGAGATTCGAGCAGTACTTC.